Listed below are T cell receptor beta chains from one sample, sequenced in a study of blood T cell repertoires in COVID-19. Sequencing was performed with immunoSEQ multiplex PCR; in TCRdb, only in-frame clones are kept and a portion is missing. The table has about 200,000 clones, 80% to 90% seen once. Sequencing used peripheral blood. The receptors here all came from a man aged 40-49 years with acute or convalescent COVID-19. The CDR3 runs from the conserved cysteine through the conserved F or W. D genes are given only for firm matches. Clone size, where shown, is once, few, many, or a class for clones that have expanded.

v_gene	j_gene	d_gene	abundance	CDR3aa	CDR3nt
TRBV4-1	TRBJ1-4	NA	NA	CASSQVAGVRTNEKLFF	TGCGCCAGCAGCCAAGTCGCAGGGGTGAGGACTAATGAAAAACTGTTTTTT
TRBV7-9	TRBJ2-7	NA	few	CASSRLGAWEQYF	TGTGCCAGCAGCCGGCTGGGGGCGTGGGAGCAGTACTTC
TRBV2	TRBJ2-3	NA	NA	CASSDPRNRATDTQYF	TGTGCCAGCTCTGACCCCCGGAACAGGGCAACAGATACGCAGTATTTT
TRBV6-5	TRBJ2-7	TRBD1	once	CASSYSTGQVSEQYF	TGTGCCAGCAGTTACTCGACGGGACAGGTTTCCGAGCAGTACTTC
TRBV28	TRBJ1-3	TRBD1	once	CASSPTGQGLLSGNTIYF	TGTGCCAGCAGTCCAACGGGACAGGGCCTCCTCTCTGGAAACACCATATATTTT
TRBV19	TRBJ1-1	NA	once	CASRAGMNTEAFF	TGTGCCAGTAGGGCAGGGATGAACACTGAAGCTTTCTTT
TRBV3-1/TRBV3-2	TRBJ1-6	NA	NA	CASSQGSFSPLHF	TGTGCCAGCAGCCAAGGAAGCTTTTCACCCCTCCACTTT
TRBV30	TRBJ1-1	NA	NA	CAWSSQGNTEAFF	TGTGCCTGGAGTAGCCAGGGGAACACTGAAGCTTTCTTT
TRBV19	TRBJ2-1	NA	few	CATAHTAYNEQFF	TGTGCCACCGCCCACACCGCCTACAATGAGCAGTTCTTC
TRBV15	TRBJ2-1	TRBD1	NA	CATSIDRARHEQFF	TGTGCCACCAGCATAGACAGGGCCCGACATGAGCAGTTCTTC
TRBV18	TRBJ2-1	TRBD2	once	CASSRRLPTSGRADNEQFF	TGTGCCAGCTCACGACGACTTCCCACTAGCGGGAGGGCAGACAATGAGCAGTTCTTC
TRBV11-2	TRBJ2-3	NA	NA	CASSLVRGTQYF	TGTGCCAGCAGCTTAGTAAGGGGTACGCAGTATTTT
TRBV27	TRBJ2-5	NA	once	CASSYYSPGRRAVQETQYF	TGTGCCAGCAGTTATTATAGCCCCGGCAGGCGGGCGGTCCAAGAGACCCAGTACTTC
TRBV6-4	TRBJ2-7	NA	NA	CASRRDSEDKDPPYEQYF	TGTGCCAGCAGGAGGGATAGCGAAGATAAAGACCCACCCTACGAGCAGTACTTC
TRBV12-3/TRBV12-4	TRBJ1-6	NA	once	CASSLNSPLHF	TGTGCCAGCAGTCTGAATTCACCCCTCCACTTT
TRBV11-1	TRBJ1-4	NA	NA	CASSSGRTNGKLFF	TGTGCCAGCAGCTCGGGACGGACTAATGGGAAACTGTTTTTT
TRBV7-6	TRBJ2-5	TRBD2	NA	CASSQIGGGDGQETQYF	TGTGCCAGCAGCCAGATCGGGGGGGGTGACGGACAAGAGACCCAGTACTTC
TRBV6-2/TRBV6-3	TRBJ1-2	NA	NA	CASSYSTEACTF	TGTGCCAGCAGTTACTCGACAGAGGCCTGCACCTTC
TRBV7-9	TRBJ1-1	TRBD1	NA	CASSPRQGRNTEAFF	TGTGCCAGCAGCCCCCGACAGGGAAGGAACACTGAAGCTTTCTTT
TRBV18	TRBJ1-2	NA	NA	CASSPSQGDNYGYTF	TGTGCCAGCTCACCCAGCCAAGGGGATAACTATGGCTACACCTTC
TRBV5-6	TRBJ2-7	NA	NA	CASSEDSRYEQYF	TGTGCCAGCAGCGAAGACAGCCGCTACGAGCAGTACTTC
TRBV9	TRBJ2-3	TRBD2	NA	CASSVGASGVTDTQYF	TGTGCCAGCAGCGTAGGGGCTAGCGGAGTCACAGATACGCAGTATTTT
TRBV5-1	TRBJ2-1	TRBD1	NA	CASSSGQGSYNEQFF	TGCGCCAGCAGCAGTGGACAGGGATCCTACAATGAGCAGTTCTTC
TRBV3-1/TRBV3-2	TRBJ2-3	TRBD2	NA	CASSQDETGGRDTQYF	TGTGCCAGCAGCCAAGATGAGACGGGGGGGCGGGATACGCAGTATTTT
TRBV11-3	TRBJ1-1	NA	NA	CASSLGAGLNTEAFF	TGTGCCAGCAGCTTAGGCGCTGGGCTGAACACTGAAGCTTTCTTT
TRBV6-2/TRBV6-3	TRBJ2-7	TRBD1	once	CASSPARTGVYEQYF	TGTGCCAGCAGCCCTGCGAGGACAGGGGTTTACGAGCAGTACTTC
TRBV5-8	TRBJ1-1	TRBD1	NA	CASSQYKGARNTEAFF	TGTGCCAGCAGCCAATACAAGGGGGCGAGGAACACTGAAGCTTTCTTT
TRBV5-6	TRBJ1-6	NA	NA	CASSSSGPLHF	TGTGCCAGCAGCTCTTCGGGACCCCTCCACTTT
TRBV5-8	TRBJ1-2	NA	NA	CASSSSRAFYGYTF	TGTGCCAGCAGCTCCAGCAGGGCTTTCTATGGCTACACCTTC
TRBV29-1	TRBJ1-2	NA	once	CSVDKGYGYTF	TGCAGCGTTGACAAGGGGTATGGCTACACCTTC
TRBV5-5	TRBJ1-5	NA	NA	CASSYGSENQPQHF	TGTGCCAGCAGTTATGGGAGTGAGAATCAGCCCCAGCATTTT
TRBV10-2	TRBJ2-1	NA	NA	CASSPSRGWDEQFF	TGCGCCAGCAGTCCAAGTAGGGGTTGGGATGAGCAGTTCTTC
TRBV4-2	TRBJ1-2	TRBD1	NA	CASSQDIGTGGFGYGYTF	TGTGCCAGCAGCCAAGATATCGGGACAGGGGGCTTTGGCTATGGCTACACCTTC
TRBV3-1/TRBV3-2	TRBJ2-2	NA	NA	CASGGPISWGLPVRNTGELFF	TGTGCCAGCGGGGGACCTATTAGTTGGGGACTCCCTGTACGGAACACCGGGGAGCTGTTTTTT
TRBV6-6	TRBJ1-2	TRBD1	NA	CASIPGQGWGGGYTF	TGTGCCAGCATACCGGGACAGGGATGGGGGGGTGGCTACACCTTC
TRBV3-1/TRBV3-2	TRBJ2-3	NA	NA	CASRAGADTQYF	TGTGCCAGCAGGGCCGGGGCAGATACGCAGTATTTT
TRBV9	TRBJ2-2	NA	NA	CASSVVGNTGELFF	TGTGCCAGCAGCGTAGTCGGTAACACCGGGGAGCTGTTTTTT
TRBV15	TRBJ2-1	TRBD2	NA	CATSQERTSVSNNEQFF	TGTGCCACCAGTCAGGAGAGGACTAGCGTGAGCAACAATGAGCAGTTCTTC
TRBV7-9	TRBJ2-1	NA	NA	CASSPPGSSYNEQFF	TGTGCCAGCAGCCCCCCGGGGAGCTCCTACAATGAGCAGTTCTTC
TRBV21-1	TRBJ1-1	NA	few	CASSPQGTVLMNTEAFF	TGTGCCAGCAGCCCGCAAGGGACAGTCTTAATGAACACTGAAGCTTTCTTT
TRBV19	TRBJ2-6	NA	few	CASSPRYGANVLTF	TGTGCCAGTAGTCCTCGTTATGGGGCCAACGTCCTGACTTTC
TRBV27	TRBJ2-1	TRBD1	once	CASSLDRADYNEQFF	TGTGCCAGCAGTTTAGACAGGGCGGATTACAATGAGCAGTTCTTC
TRBV5-4	TRBJ2-3	TRBD1	NA	CASSLAGGDTQYF	TGTGCCAGCAGCTTGGCAGGGGGAGATACGCAGTATTTT
TRBV13	TRBJ2-1	NA	NA	CASSLVGTLVQFF	TGTGCCAGCAGCCTCGTAGGGACTCTCGTGCAGTTCTTC
TRBV5-4	TRBJ2-7	NA	NA	CASSRIGHTTSYEQYF	TGTGCCAGCAGCCGTATCGGACACACTACCTCCTACGAGCAGTACTTC
TRBV10-3	TRBJ2-7	NA	NA	CATRTGLGEEANSYEQYF	TGTGCCACCCGAACTGGGCTAGGCGAGGAGGCGAACTCCTACGAGCAGTACTTC
TRBV3-1/TRBV3-2	TRBJ1-1	NA	NA	CASSQDIQGNTEAFF	TGTGCCAGCAGCCAAGATATCCAGGGAAACACTGAAGCTTTCTTT
TRBV29-1	TRBJ2-7	NA	NA	CSVEGRRAEQYF	TGCAGCGTTGAGGGCAGGCGGGCCGAGCAGTACTTC
TRBV10-1	TRBJ2-5	TRBD1	NA	CASRSGTGVGETQYF	TGCGCCAGCAGATCCGGGACAGGGGTTGGAGAGACCCAGTACTTC
TRBV20-1	TRBJ1-2	NA	NA	CSAPQGGYTF	TGCAGTGCCCCTCAGGGGGGCTACACCTTC
TRBV2	TRBJ2-7	TRBD2	NA	CASRTRLYEQYF	TGTGCCAGCCGGACTAGACTCTACGAGCAGTACTTC
TRBV18	TRBJ2-3	TRBD1	NA	CASSQGAVALDTQYF	TGTGCCAGCTCACAGGGGGCGGTAGCCTTGGATACGCAGTATTTT
TRBV7-3	TRBJ2-1	NA	NA	CASSLRGSYNEQFF	TGTGCCAGCAGCTTACGCGGGTCCTACAATGAGCAGTTCTTC
TRBV28	TRBJ1-5	TRBD1	NA	CASRTGLSNQPQHF	TGTGCCAGCAGGACAGGGCTAAGCAATCAGCCCCAGCATTTT
TRBV20-1	TRBJ1-2	TRBD1	NA	CSARGDRGYTF	TGCAGTGCTAGAGGGGACAGGGGCTACACCTTC
TRBV7-9	TRBJ2-5	TRBD2	NA	CASSLLPSGRWETQYF	TGTGCCAGCAGCTTATTGCCTAGCGGGAGATGGGAGACCCAGTACTTC
TRBV25-1	TRBJ2-1	NA	NA	CASSDGNSSYNEQFF	TGTGCCAGCAGTGACGGTAATAGCTCCTACAATGAGCAGTTCTTC
TRBV18	TRBJ2-7	TRBD1	NA	CASSLPRTGSYEQYF	TGTGCCAGCTCACTTCCCCGGACAGGGTCCTACGAGCAGTACTTC
TRBV11-3	TRBJ2-7	NA	NA	CASSIAQVGEREQYF	TGTGCCAGCAGTATCGCCCAGGTAGGTGAAAGGGAGCAGTACTTC